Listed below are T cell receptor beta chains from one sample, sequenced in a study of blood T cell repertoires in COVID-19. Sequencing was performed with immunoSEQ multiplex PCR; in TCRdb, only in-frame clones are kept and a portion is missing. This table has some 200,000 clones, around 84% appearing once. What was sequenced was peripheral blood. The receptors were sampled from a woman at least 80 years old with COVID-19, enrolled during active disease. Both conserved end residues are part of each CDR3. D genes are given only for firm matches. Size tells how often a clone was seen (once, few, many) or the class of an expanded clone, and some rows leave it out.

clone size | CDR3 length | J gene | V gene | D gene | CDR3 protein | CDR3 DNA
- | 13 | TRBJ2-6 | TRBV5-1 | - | CASSPGGANVLTF | TGCGCCAGCAGCCCCGGGGGGGCCAACGTCCTGACTTTC
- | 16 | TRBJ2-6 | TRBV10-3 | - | CAISSGANSGANVLTF | TGTGCCATCAGCAGCGGCGCTAACTCTGGGGCCAACGTCCTGACTTTC
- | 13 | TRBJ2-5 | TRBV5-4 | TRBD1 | CASSNRGSETQYF | TGTGCCAGCAGCAACAGGGGCTCGGAGACCCAGTACTTC
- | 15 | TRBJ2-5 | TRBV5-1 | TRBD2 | CASTRIGGGLETQYF | TGCGCCAGCACCCGTATCGGGGGGGGCTTAGAGACCCAGTACTTC
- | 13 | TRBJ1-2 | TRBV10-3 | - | CAISVEGRNSYTF | TGTGCCATCAGTGTGGAGGGGAGGAATAGCTACACCTTC
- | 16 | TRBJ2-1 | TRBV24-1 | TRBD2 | CATSDLGGGAWNEQFF | TGTGCCACCAGTGATTTGGGCGGGGGGGCGTGGAATGAGCAGTTCTTC
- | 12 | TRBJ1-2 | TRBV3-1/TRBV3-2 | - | CASSSGVRGYTF | TGTGCCAGCAGCTCAGGGGTGCGGGGCTACACCTTC
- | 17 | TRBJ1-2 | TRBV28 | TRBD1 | CASSPSRRGRASYGYTF | TGTGCCAGCAGCCCCTCGCGCAGGGGGAGAGCGAGCTATGGCTACACCTTC
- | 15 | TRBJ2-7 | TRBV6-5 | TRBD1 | CASGGHRGQFYEQYF | TGTGCCAGCGGAGGACACAGGGGGCAGTTCTACGAGCAGTACTTC
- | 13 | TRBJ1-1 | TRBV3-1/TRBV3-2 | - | CASSSQGNTEAFF | TGTGCCAGCAGCTCACAGGGAAACACTGAAGCTTTCTTT
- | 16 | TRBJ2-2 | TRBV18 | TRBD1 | CASSGPGQGITGELFF | TGTGCCAGCTCCGGGCCGGGACAGGGGATCACCGGGGAGCTGTTTTTT
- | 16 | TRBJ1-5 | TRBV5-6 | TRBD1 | CASSPAGTGSNQPQHF | TGTGCCAGCAGCCCAGCCGGGACAGGGAGCAATCAGCCCCAGCATTTT
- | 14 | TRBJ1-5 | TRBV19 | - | CASSIQGPNQPQHF | TGTGCCAGTAGTATACAGGGGCCGAATCAGCCCCAGCATTTT
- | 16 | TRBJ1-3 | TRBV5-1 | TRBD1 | CASSSGQAISGNTIYF | TGCGCCAGCAGCTCAGGACAGGCCATCTCTGGAAACACCATATATTTT
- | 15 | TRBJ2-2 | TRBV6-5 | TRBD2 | CASRARGGSTGELFF | TGTGCCTCCCGGGCTAGGGGCGGGAGCACCGGGGAGCTGTTTTTT
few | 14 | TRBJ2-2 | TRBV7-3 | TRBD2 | CASSLSGGTGELFF | TGTGCCAGCAGCTTAAGCGGGGGTACCGGGGAGCTGTTTTTT
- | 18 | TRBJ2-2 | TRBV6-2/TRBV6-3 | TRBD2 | CASSYRASGRSNTGELFF | TGTGCCAGCAGTTACAGGGCTAGCGGGAGATCGAACACCGGGGAGCTGTTTTTT
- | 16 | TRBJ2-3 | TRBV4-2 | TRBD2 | CASSPSGGYGTDTQYF | TGTGCCAGCAGCCCTAGCGGGGGGTATGGCACAGATACGCAGTATTTT
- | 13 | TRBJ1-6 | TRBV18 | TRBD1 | CASSDRGQTPLHF | TGTGCCAGCTCAGACAGGGGGCAGACACCCCTCCACTTT
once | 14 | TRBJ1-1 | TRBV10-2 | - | CASTADSASGEAFF | TGCGCCAGTACCGCGGACAGCGCCTCGGGTGAAGCTTTCTTT
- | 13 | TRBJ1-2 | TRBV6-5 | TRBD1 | CASSSQGAQGYTF | TGTGCCAGCAGTTCACAGGGGGCGCAAGGCTACACCTTC
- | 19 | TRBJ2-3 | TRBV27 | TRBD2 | CASSPGVPGLAGVPDTQYF | TGTGCCAGCAGTCCAGGGGTCCCGGGACTAGCGGGGGTGCCAGATACGCAGTATTTT
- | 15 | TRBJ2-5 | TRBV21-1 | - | CASSRGSGVQETQYF | TGTGCCAGCAGCAGGGGTAGCGGGGTTCAAGAGACCCAGTACTTC
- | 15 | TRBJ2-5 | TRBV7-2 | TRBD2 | CASSLITGGVETQYF | TGTGCCAGCAGCTTAATTACGGGGGGTGTAGAGACCCAGTACTTC
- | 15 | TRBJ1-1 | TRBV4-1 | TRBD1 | CASSQGARQGAETFF | TGCGCCAGCAGCCAAGGGGCCAGACAGGGGGCGGAAACTTTCTTT
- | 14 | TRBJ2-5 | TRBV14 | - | CASSQFVNQETQYF | TGTGCCAGCAGCCAATTTGTAAACCAAGAGACCCAGTACTTC
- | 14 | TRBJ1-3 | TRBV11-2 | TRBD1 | CASSYGQGAGTIYF | TGTGCCAGCAGCTACGGACAGGGGGCCGGCACCATATATTTT
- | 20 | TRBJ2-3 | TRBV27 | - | CASSLSGAKRSRGGTDTQYF | TGTGCCAGCAGTTTATCGGGGGCAAAGAGGAGCAGGGGGGGCACAGATACGCAGTATTTT
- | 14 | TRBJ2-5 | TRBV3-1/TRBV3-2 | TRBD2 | CASSQGLAGETQYF | TGTGCCAGCAGCCAGGGACTAGCGGGGGAGACCCAGTACTTC
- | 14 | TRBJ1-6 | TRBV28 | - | CASRTGTYNSPLHF | TGTGCCAGCAGGACCGGGACTTATAATTCACCCCTCCACTTT